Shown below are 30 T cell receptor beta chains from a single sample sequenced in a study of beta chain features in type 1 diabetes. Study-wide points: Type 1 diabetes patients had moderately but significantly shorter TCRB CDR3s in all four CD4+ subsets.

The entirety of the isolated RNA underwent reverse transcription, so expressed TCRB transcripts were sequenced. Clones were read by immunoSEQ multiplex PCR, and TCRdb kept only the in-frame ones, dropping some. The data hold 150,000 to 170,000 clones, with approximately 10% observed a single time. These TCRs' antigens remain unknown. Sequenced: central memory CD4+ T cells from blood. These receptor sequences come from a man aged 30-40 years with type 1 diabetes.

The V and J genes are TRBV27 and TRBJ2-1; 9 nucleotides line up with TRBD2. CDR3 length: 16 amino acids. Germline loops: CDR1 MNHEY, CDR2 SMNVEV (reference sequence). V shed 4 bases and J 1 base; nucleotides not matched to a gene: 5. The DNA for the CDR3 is TGTGCCAGCAGTTCCCTTAGCGGGAGTTCCTACAATGAGCAGTTCTTC. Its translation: CASSSLSGSSYNEQFF.

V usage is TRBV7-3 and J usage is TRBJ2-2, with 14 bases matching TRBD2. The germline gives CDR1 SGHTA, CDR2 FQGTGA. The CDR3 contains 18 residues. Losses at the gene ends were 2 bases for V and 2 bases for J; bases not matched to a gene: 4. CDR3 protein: CASSLHGTSGSNTGELFF. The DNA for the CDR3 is TGTGCCAGCAGCTTACATGGGACTAGCGGGAGTAACACCGGGGAGCTGTTTTTT.

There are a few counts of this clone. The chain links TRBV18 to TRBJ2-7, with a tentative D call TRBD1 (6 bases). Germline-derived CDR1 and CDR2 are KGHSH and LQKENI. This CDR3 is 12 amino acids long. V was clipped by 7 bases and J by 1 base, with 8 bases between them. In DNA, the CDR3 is TGTGCCAGCTTGGACAGTTCCTACGAGCAGTACTTC. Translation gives CASLDSSYEQYF.

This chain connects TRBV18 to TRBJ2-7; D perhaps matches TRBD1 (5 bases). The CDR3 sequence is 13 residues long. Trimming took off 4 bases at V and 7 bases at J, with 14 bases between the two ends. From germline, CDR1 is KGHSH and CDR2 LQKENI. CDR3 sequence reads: CASSRKQDLEQYF. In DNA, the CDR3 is TGTGCCAGCTCACGTAAACAGGATCTAGAGCAGTACTTC.

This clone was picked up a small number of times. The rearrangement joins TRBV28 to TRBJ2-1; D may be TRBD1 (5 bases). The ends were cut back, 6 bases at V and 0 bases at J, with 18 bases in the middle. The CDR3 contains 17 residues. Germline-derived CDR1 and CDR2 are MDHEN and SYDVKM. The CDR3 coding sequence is TGTGCCAGCAGGCCCTTAGTCAGGGTTAGCTCCTACAATGAGCAGTTCTTC. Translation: CASRPLVRVSSYNEQFF.

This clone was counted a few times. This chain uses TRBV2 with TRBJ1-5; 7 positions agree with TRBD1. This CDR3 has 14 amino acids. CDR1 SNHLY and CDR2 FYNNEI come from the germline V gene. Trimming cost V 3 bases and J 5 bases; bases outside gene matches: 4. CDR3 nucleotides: TGTGCCAGCAGTGAGGGACAGAAATATCAGCCCCAGCATTTT. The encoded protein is CASSEGQKYQPQHF. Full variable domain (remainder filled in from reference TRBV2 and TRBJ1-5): EPEVTQTPSHQVTQMGQEVILRCVPISNHLYFYWYRQILGQKVEFLVSFYNNEISEKSEIFDDQFSVERPDGSNFTLKIRSTKLEDSAMYFCASSEGQKYQPQHFGDGTRLSIL.

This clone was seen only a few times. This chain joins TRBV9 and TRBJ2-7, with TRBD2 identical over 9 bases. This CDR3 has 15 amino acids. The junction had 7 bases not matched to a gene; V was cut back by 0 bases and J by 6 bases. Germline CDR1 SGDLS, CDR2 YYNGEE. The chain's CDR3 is CASSVDPSGEGEQYF. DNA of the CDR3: TGTGCCAGCAGCGTAGACCCTAGCGGGGAGGGCGAGCAGTACTTC.

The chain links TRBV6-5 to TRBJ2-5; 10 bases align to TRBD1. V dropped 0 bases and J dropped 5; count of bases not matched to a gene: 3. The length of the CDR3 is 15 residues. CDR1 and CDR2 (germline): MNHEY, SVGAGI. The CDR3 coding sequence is TGTGCCAGCAGTTACTCGATGGACAGGGGGGAGACCCAGTACTTC. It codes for CASSYSMDRGETQYF.

The CDR3: CASSRWETNVLTF. CDR3 DNA sequence: TGCGCCAGCAGCCGCTGGGAGACCAACGTCCTGACTTTC. This chain joins TRBV5-1 and TRBJ2-6; TRBD2 is a possible D gene (5 bases). The length of the CDR3 is 13 residues. The germline V gene encodes CDR1 SGHRS and CDR2 YFSETQ. V was clipped by 4 bases and J by 8 bases, with 10 bases between them.

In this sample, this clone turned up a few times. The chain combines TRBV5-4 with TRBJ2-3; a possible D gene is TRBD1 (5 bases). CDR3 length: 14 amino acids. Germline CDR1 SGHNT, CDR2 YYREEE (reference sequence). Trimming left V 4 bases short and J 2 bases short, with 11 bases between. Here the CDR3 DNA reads TGTGCCAGCAGCCCTTGGGGCGACACAGATACGCAGTATTTT. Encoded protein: CASSPWGDTDTQYF.

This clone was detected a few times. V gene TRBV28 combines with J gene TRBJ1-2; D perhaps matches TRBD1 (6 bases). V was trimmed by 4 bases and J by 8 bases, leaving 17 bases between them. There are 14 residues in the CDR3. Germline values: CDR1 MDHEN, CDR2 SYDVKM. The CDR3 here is CASSSHGGHRGYTF. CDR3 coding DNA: TGTGCCAGCAGTTCTCACGGGGGGCATCGGGGCTACACCTTC.

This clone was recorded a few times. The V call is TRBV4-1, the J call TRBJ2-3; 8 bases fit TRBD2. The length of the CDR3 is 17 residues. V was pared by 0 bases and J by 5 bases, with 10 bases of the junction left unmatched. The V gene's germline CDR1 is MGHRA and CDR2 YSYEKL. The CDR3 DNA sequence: TGCGCCAGCAGCCAAGATATGGGAGCGGGAGATGTAGATACGCAGTATTTT. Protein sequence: CASSQDMGAGDVDTQYF.

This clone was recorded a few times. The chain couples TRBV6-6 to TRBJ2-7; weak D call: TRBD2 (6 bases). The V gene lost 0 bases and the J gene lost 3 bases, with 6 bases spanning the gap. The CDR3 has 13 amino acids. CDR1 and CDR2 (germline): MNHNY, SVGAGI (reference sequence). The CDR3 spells CASSYSEGYEQYF. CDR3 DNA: TGTGCCAGCAGTTACTCGGAGGGCTACGAGCAGTACTTC.

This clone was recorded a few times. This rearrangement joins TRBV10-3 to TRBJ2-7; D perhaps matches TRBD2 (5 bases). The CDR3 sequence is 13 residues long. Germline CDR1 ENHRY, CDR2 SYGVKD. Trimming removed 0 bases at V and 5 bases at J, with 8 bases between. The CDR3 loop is CAISESDYNEQYF. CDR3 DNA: TGTGCCATCAGTGAGTCTGACTATAACGAGCAGTACTTC.

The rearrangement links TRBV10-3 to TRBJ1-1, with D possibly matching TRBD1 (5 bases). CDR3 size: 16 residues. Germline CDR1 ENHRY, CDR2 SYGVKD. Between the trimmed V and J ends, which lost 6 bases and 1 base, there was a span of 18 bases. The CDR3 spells CAISEGLGRRNTEAFF. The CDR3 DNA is TGTGCCATCAGCGAGGGGTTAGGGAGAAGGAACACTGAAGCTTTCTTT.

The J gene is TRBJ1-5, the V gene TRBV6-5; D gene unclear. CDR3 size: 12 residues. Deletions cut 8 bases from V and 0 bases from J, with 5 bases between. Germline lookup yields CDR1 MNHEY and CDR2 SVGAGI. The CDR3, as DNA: TGTGCCAGCTGTAATAGCAATCAGCCCCAGCATTTT. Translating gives CASCNSNQPQHF.

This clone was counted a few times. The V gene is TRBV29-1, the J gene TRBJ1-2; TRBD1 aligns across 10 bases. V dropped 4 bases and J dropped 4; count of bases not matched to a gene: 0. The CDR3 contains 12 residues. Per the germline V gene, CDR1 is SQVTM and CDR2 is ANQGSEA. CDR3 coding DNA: TGCAGCGTTGGGGACAGGGGCTATGGCTACACCTTC. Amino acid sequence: CSVGDRGYGYTF.

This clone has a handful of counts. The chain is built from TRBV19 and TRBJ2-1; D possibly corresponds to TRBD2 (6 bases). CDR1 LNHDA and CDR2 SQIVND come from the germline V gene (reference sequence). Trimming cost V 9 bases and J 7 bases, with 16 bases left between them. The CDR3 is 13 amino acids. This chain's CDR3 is CASRDFFRNEQFF. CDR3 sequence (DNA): TGTGCCAGCAGGGACTTCTTCCGGAATGAGCAGTTCTTC.

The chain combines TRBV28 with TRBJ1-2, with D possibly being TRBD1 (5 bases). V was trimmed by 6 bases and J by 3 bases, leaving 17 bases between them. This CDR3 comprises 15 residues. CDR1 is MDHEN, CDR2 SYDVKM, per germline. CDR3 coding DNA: TGTGCCAGCAGGCCATCCGGGACTGACGACTATGGCTACACCTTC. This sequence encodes CASRPSGTDDYGYTF.

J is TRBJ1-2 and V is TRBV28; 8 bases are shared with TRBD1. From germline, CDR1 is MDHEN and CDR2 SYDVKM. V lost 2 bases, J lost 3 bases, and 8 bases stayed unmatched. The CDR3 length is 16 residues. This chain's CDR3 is CASSLVPRTGHYGYTF. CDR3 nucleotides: TGTGCCAGCAGTTTAGTCCCCAGGACAGGGCACTATGGCTACACCTTC.

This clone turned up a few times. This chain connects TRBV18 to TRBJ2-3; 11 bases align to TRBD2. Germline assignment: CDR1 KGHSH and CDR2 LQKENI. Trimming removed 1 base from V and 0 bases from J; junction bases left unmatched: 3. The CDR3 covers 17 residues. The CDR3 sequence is CASSPRGTSGSTDTQYF. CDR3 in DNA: TGTGCCAGCTCACCACGGGGGACTAGCGGCAGCACAGATACGCAGTATTTT.

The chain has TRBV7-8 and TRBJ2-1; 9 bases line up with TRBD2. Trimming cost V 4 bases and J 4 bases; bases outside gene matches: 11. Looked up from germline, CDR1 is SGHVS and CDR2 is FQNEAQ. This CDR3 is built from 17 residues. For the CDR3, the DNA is TGTGCCAGCAGCTGGGGATCGAGGACTAGCGCTTACAATGAGCAGTTCTTC. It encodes CASSWGSRTSAYNEQFF. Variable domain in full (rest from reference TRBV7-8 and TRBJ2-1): GAGVSQSPRYKVAKRGQDVALRCDPISGHVSLFWYQQALGQGPEFLTYFQNEAQLDKSGLPSDRFFAERPEGSVSTLKIQRTQQEDSAVYLCASSWGSRTSAYNEQFFGPGTRLTVL.

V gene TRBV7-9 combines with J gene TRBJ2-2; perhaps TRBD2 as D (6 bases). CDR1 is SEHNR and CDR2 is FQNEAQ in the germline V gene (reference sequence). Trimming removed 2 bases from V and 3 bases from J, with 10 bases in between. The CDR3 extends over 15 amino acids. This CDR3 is CASSLTGLYTGELFF. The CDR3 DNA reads TGTGCCAGCAGCTTAACGGGACTTTACACCGGGGAGCTGTTTTTT.

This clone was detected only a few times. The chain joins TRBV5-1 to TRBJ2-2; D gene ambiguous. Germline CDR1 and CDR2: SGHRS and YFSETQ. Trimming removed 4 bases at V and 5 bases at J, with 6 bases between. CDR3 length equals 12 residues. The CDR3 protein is CASSEPTGELFF. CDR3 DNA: TGCGCCAGCAGCGAGCCAACCGGGGAGCTGTTTTTT.

Written as DNA, the CDR3 is TGTGCCAGCAGCCTCCGACAGGGTCGGTGGCCCGGCGGGGAGCTGTTTTTT. It is translated as CASSLRQGRWPGGELFF. The V gene is TRBV14, the J gene TRBJ2-2, with TRBD1 matching over 7 bases. In germline, CDR1 is SGHDN, CDR2 FVKESK. The length of the CDR3 is 17 residues. Trimming cost V 4 bases and J 7 bases; bases outside gene matches: 15.

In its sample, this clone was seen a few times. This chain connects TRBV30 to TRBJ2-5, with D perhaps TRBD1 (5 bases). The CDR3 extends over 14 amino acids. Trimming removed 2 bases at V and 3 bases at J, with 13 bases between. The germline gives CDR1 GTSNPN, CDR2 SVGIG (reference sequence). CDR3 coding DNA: TGTGCCTGGAGTCCAGGGATAATGGAAGAGACCCAGTACTTC. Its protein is CAWSPGIMEETQYF.

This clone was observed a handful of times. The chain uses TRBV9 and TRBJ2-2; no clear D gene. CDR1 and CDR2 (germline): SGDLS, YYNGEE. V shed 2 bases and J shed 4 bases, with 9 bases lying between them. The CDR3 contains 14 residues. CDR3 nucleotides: TGTGCCAGCAGCGTTCTCCCGGGCACCGGGGAGCTGTTTTTT. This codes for CASSVLPGTGELFF.

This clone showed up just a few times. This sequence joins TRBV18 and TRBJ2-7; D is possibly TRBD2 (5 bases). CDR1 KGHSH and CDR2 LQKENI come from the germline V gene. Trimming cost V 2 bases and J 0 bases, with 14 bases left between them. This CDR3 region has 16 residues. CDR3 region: CASSPVAGINSYEQYF. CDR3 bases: TGTGCCAGCTCACCAGTTGCCGGGATAAACTCCTACGAGCAGTACTTC.

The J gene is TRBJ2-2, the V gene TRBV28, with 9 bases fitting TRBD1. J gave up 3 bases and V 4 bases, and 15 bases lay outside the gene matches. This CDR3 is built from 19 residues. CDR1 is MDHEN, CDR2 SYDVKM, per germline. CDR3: CASSSPILNRGQHTGELFF. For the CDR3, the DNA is TGTGCCAGCAGTTCGCCCATTCTCAACAGGGGGCAGCACACCGGGGAGCTGTTTTTT. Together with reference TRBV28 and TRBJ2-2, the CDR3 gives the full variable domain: DVKVTQSSRYLVKRTGEKVFLECVQDMDHENMFWYRQDPGLGLRLIYFSYDVKMKEKGDIPEGYSVSREKKERFSLILESASTNQTSMYLCASSSPILNRGQHTGELFFGEGSRLTVL.

The CDR3 region is CASKAQGGGTEAFF. CDR3 in DNA: TGTGCCAGCAAGGCACAGGGTGGCGGCACTGAAGCTTTCTTT. The chain carries TRBV6-6 and TRBJ1-1; D perhaps matches TRBD1 (6 bases). With 7 bases removed from V and 4 bases from J, the gap between germline ends came to 16 bases. There are 14 residues in the CDR3. In germline, CDR1 is MNHNY, CDR2 SVGAGI (reference sequence).